Below are 18 T cell receptor beta chains sequenced from a single sample in a study of shared clonotypes between healthy human individuals. Terminally differentiated effector memory CD45RA+ cells were excluded from the naive CD8 cells, which were CD45RO-negative and positively selected for CCR7. Sequencing used immunoSEQ multiplex PCR; TCRdb keeps in-frame clones, though not all of them. The profile shows under 2,000,000 clones, about 95% of them singletons. The sequencing input was naive CD8+ T cells sorted from blood. These receptors all come from a man between 18 and 35 years old in good health.

The V and J genes are TRBV2 and TRBJ1-5; the D gene is possibly TRBD1 (5 bases). In germline, CDR1 is SNHLY, CDR2 FYNNEI. CDR3 length: 16 residues. V lost 2 bases to trimming and J lost 5 bases, with 16 bases between them. The DNA of the CDR3 is TGTGCCAGCAGTGAATCTCTAGGGGAGGGATATCAGCCCCAGCATTTT. This sequence encodes CASSESLGEGYQPQHF.

The chain carries TRBV9 and TRBJ2-7; 7 positions agree with TRBD1. With 2 bases clipped from V and 4 bases from J, the junction kept 9 bases outside the gene matches. Germline loops: CDR1 SGDLS, CDR2 YYNGEE. This CDR3 comprises 15 residues. The CDR3 region has the DNA TGTGCCAGCAGCGTCACCGGGACAGCACCTTACGAGCAGTACTTC. Its translation is CASSVTGTAPYEQYF.

This chain uses TRBV6-1 with TRBJ1-5, with a possible D match to TRBD1 (5 bases). CDR1 and CDR2 from the germline V gene are MNHNS and SASEGT. The ends were cut back, 1 base at V and 5 bases at J, with 12 bases in the middle. This CDR3 is built from 15 residues. CDR3 DNA sequence: TGTGCCAGCAGTGAAGATCTCTGGGGCTATCAGCCCCAGCATTTT. Translating it yields CASSEDLWGYQPQHF.

This sequence joins TRBV6-5 and TRBJ2-7; 10 bases are shared with TRBD2. V lost 5 bases to trimming and J lost 6 bases; unmatched junction nucleotides: 1. This CDR3 is built from 12 residues. In germline, CDR1 is MNHEY, CDR2 SVGAGI. The CDR3 sequence is CASSASGGEQYF. The DNA of the CDR3 is TGTGCCAGCAGTGCTAGCGGGGGCGAGCAGTACTTC.

In its sample, this clone was seen once. The V call is TRBV15, the J call TRBJ2-7; 7 nucleotides align to TRBD2. The CDR3 consists of 16 residues. Trimming removed 5 bases from V and 4 bases from J; junction bases left unmatched: 14. CDR1 and CDR2 (germline): LNHNV, YYDKDF (reference sequence). The CDR3 region has the DNA TGTGCCACCAGCCCCCGGAAGGAAGCGGGATATTACGAGCAGTACTTC. Protein: CATSPRKEAGYYEQYF.

DNA for the CDR3: TGCGCCAGCAGCTTGGATGCGGGCACAGATACGCAGTATTTT. Protein sequence: CASSLDAGTDTQYF. The chain links TRBV5-1 to TRBJ2-3; no reliable D call. Deletions cut 0 bases from V and 1 base from J, with 6 bases between. Germline V lookup: CDR1 SGHRS, CDR2 YFSETQ. The CDR3 is 14 amino acids.

The CDR3 DNA sequence: TGTGCCAGCGGCCCCCACACAGGGGCCAAAAACATTCAGTACTTC. It yields the protein CASGPHTGAKNIQYF. This rearrangement joins TRBV7-9 to TRBJ2-4, with D possibly TRBD1 on 6 matching bases. The CDR3 spans 15 residues. CDR1 and CDR2 (germline): SEHNR, FQNEAQ (reference sequence). V lost 8 bases to trimming and J lost 1 base, with 15 bases between them. The entire variable domain, with the rest obtained from reference TRBV7-9 and TRBJ2-4, is as follows: DTGVSQNPRHKITKRGQNVTFRCDPISEHNRLYWYRQTLGQGPEFLTYFQNEAQLEKSRLLSDRFSAERPKGSFSTLEIQRTEQGDSAMYLCASGPHTGAKNIQYFGAGTRLSVL.

Comment on this clone: The sample contains more than one DNA sequence encoding this CDR3. This CDR3 is CASSLGSSYEQYF. The CDR3 nucleotides are TGTGCCAGCAGCTTGGGATCCTCCTACGAGCAGTACTTC. The chain uses TRBV5-6 and TRBJ2-7; no clear D. V gave up 0 bases and J gave up 0 bases, with 4 bases separating them. This CDR3 contains 13 residues. Germline loops: CDR1 SGHDT, CDR2 YYEEEE.

The V call is TRBV29-1, the J call TRBJ1-2; TRBD1 matches at 7 bases. The CDR3 loop spans 17 amino acids. Per the germline V gene, CDR1 is SQVTM and CDR2 is ANQGSEA. V was clipped by 0 bases and J by 1 base; unmatched bases: 11. The CDR3 DNA follows: TGCAGCGTTGAAGATTGGGCAGGGGGGGTAGGTAACTATGGCTACACCTTC. Amino acids: CSVEDWAGGVGNYGYTF. The full variable domain, in which reference TRBV29-1 and TRBJ1-2 provide the parts outside the CDR3, is SAVISQKPSRDICQRGTSLTIQCQVDSQVTMMFWYRQQPGQSLTLIATANQGSEATYESGFVIDKFPISRPNLTFSTLTVSNMSPEDSSIYLCSVEDWAGGVGNYGYTFGSGTRLTVV.

This chain joins TRBV4-1 and TRBJ2-2; TRBD2 matches at 10 bases. Unmatched junction bases numbered 10, after V lost 1 base and J lost 2 bases. In germline, CDR1 is MGHRA, CDR2 YSYEKL. The length of the CDR3 is 19 residues. Here the CDR3 reads CASSQGAPLAGDNTGELFF. CDR3 bases: TGCGCCAGCAGCCAAGGCGCCCCCCTAGCGGGGGACAACACCGGGGAGCTGTTTTTT.

This clone was detected a few times. The chain carries TRBV4-1 and TRBJ1-2; D remains ambiguous. The V and J ends lost 0 bases and 1 base respectively, with 12 bases between them. Germline CDR1 is MGHRA and CDR2 is YSYEKL. The CDR3 is made up of 16 amino acids. This CDR3 is CASSQEAEWGNYGYTF. The CDR3 bases are TGCGCCAGCAGCCAAGAGGCGGAGTGGGGTAACTATGGCTACACCTTC.

To note about this clone: This specimen includes other DNA sequences encoding the same CDR3. The chain uses TRBV10-3 and TRBJ2-7, with D maybe TRBD2 (5 bases). The germline V gene encodes CDR1 ENHRY and CDR2 SYGVKD. The CDR3 runs to 13 residues. V was shortened by 3 bases and J by 4 bases, with 10 bases between the two germline ends. DNA of the CDR3: TGTGCCATCAGTGAAGGTCGCGGGTACGAGCAGTACTTC. Translating gives CAISEGRGYEQYF.

The CDR3 nucleotides are TGTGCCAGCAGTGAAGGGGGACAGGGTAGGCAGCAGTACTTC. Amino acids: CASSEGGQGRQQYF. The rearrangement links TRBV6-1 to TRBJ2-7; TRBD1 matches at 9 bases. The CDR3 extends over 14 amino acids. The trim removed 1 base at V and 8 bases at J, leaving 6 bases unmatched. Germline CDR1 reads MNHNS; CDR2 reads SASEGT.

This clone was counted a single time. For the CDR3, the DNA is TGTGCCACCGACGATCGGCCTATCGGATGGAATCAGCCCCAGCATTTT. It encodes CATDDRPIGWNQPQHF. J is TRBJ1-5 and V is TRBV19; D not certain. From germline, CDR1 is LNHDA and CDR2 SQIVND (reference sequence). V was cut by 10 bases and J by 4 bases, with 23 bases left in between. This CDR3 is 16 amino acids long.

The chain uses TRBV5-1 and TRBJ2-2; a possible D gene is TRBD1 (6 bases). Trimming removed 1 base from V and 2 bases from J, with 15 bases in between. Germline CDR1 and CDR2: SGHRS and YFSETQ. CDR3 size: 17 residues. In nucleotides, the CDR3 is TGCGCCAGCAGCTTGCCGTCACAGGGTATAAACACCGGGGAGCTGTTTTTT. Amino acids: CASSLPSQGINTGELFF.

The CDR3 DNA is TGTGCCAGCAGTGAATATCAAGGCACAGATACGCAGTATTTT. Residues: CASSEYQGTDTQYF. The rearrangement links TRBV25-1 to TRBJ2-3; D is unresolved. Germline V lookup: CDR1 MGHDK, CDR2 SYGVNS. This CDR3 is 14 amino acids long. V was pared by 0 bases and J by 1 base, with 5 bases between.

The chain carries TRBV6-1 and TRBJ2-5; 8 nucleotides agree with TRBD2. V dropped 4 bases and J dropped 4; count of bases not matched to a gene: 11. The CDR3 length is 16 residues. The germline V gene has CDR1 MNHNS and CDR2 SASEGT. The CDR3 coding sequence is TGTGCCAGCAGTGCGATACTAGCGGACTTGGGAGAGACCCAGTACTTC. The encoded protein is CASSAILADLGETQYF.

Written as DNA, the CDR3 is TGTGCCAGCAGTGAAGTTAGGAGGGACTATGGCTACACCTTC. Translation: CASSEVRRDYGYTF. This chain connects TRBV6-1 to TRBJ1-2; unclear D gene. The V end lost 1 base, the J end lost 3 bases, and 9 bases lay between the germline ends. Germline assignment: CDR1 MNHNS and CDR2 SASEGT. The CDR3 has 14 amino acids.